Listed here are 2 T cell receptor beta chains from one sample, sequenced in a study of human T cells and chemical hapten exposure. TCRdb reanalysed the RACE reads using MiXCR and keeps one entry per CDR3 protein. The repertoire includes about 52,000 distinct CDR3 sequences, approximately 9.9% of them detected once, and around 17% sits in the top ten. Time point reported: patch test 3, about 24 weeks after DPC sensitization. Treatment given: therapeutic diphenylcyclopropenone sensitization with weekly scalp DPC. This specimen was whole blood, taken in connection with sensitization to the hapten diphenylcyclopropenone (DPC). The source of these receptors is a woman in her thirties or forties with alopecia areata. Some clones in this sample may be carry-over from other donors' samples.

The chain combines TRBV11-3 with TRBJ2-7; D is perhaps TRBD1 (6 bases). V was cut by 4 bases and J by 0 bases, with 13 bases left in between. Germline V gene sequence: CDR1 SGHNT, CDR2 YENEEA. This CDR3 has 15 amino acids. The CDR3 bases are TGTGCCAGCAGCTCCTCCGACAGGAACTCCTACGAGCAGTACTTC. Residues: CASSSSDRNSYEQYF.

This clonotype was found many times. The chain carries TRBV18 and TRBJ1-6; D not resolved. The ends were cut back, 6 bases at V and 10 bases at J, with 19 bases in the middle. The CDR3 length is 15 residues. CDR1 and CDR2 from the germline V gene are KGHSH and LQKENI. The CDR3 coding sequence is TGTGCCAGCTCCGCAGCGGGAGGGCTGGACTCACCCCTCCACTTT. It translates to CASSAAGGLDSPLHF.